This TCR beta chain comes out of a study of blood T cell repertoires in COVID-19. Study-level information: Samples came from the United States, Italy and Spain, spanning acute and convalescent COVID-19.

V was clipped by 0 bases and J by 1 base, with 4 bases between them. This CDR3 is 14 amino acids long. Germline assignment: CDR1 SGHNT and CDR2 YYREEE (reference sequence). Repertoires were generated with immunoSEQ multiplex PCR, while TCRdb's copy carries only in-frame clones and drops some. This sample has around 56,000 clones, with around 70% found just once. This TCR derives from a woman between 70 and 85 years old with acute or convalescent COVID-19. Source material: peripheral blood. This chain connects TRBV5-4 to TRBJ2-2; no definite D call. CDR3 in amino acids: CASSLDGNTGELFF. The CDR3 region has the DNA TGTGCCAGCAGCTTGGACGGGAACACCGGGGAGCTGTTTTTT.